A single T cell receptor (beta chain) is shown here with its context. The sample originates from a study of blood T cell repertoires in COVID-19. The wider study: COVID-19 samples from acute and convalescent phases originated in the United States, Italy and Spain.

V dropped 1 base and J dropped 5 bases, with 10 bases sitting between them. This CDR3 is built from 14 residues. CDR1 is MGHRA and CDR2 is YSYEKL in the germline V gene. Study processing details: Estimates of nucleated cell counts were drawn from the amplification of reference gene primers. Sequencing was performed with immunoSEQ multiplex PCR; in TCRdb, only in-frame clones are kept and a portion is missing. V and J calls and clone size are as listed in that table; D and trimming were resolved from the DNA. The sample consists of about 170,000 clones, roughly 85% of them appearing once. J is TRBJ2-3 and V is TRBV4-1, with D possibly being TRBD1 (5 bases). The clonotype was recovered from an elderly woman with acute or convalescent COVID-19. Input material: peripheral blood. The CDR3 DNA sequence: TGCGCCAGCAGCCAAGGGGGCCGGATAGATACGCAGTATTTT. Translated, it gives CASSQGGRIDTQYF.